The 7 T cell receptor beta chains below all came from one sample that was sequenced in a study of blood T cell repertoires in COVID-19. Data came from immunoSEQ multiplex PCR; TCRdb stores just in-frame clones and leaves some out. The top ten hold about 9.4% of the sample, which has about 140,000 clones, 75% to 85% seen once. The sequenced material came from peripheral blood. These receptors originate from a man in his fifties or sixties with active or convalescent COVID-19.

This chain joins TRBV6-1 and TRBJ1-2, with a tentative D call TRBD1 (5 bases). The CDR3 has 16 amino acids. V lost 3 bases and J lost 0, with 14 bases in between. Per germline, CDR1 MNHNS and CDR2 SASEGT. CDR3 sequence reads: CASSDDQGTTNYGYTF. In DNA, the CDR3 is TGTGCCAGCAGTGACGACCAGGGCACAACTAACTATGGCTACACCTTC.

The table lists this clone with a few counts. The V call is TRBV4-3, the J call TRBJ1-6; D is possibly TRBD1 (5 bases). Germline V gene sequence: CDR1 LGHNA, CDR2 YSLEER. This CDR3 contains 15 residues. Trimming took 0 bases from V and 11 from J, leaving 14 bases between them. The CDR3 spells CASSQDVGGWAPLHF. The DNA for the CDR3 is TGCGCCAGCAGCCAAGATGTGGGGGGTTGGGCACCCCTCCACTTT.

The chain is built from TRBV5-4 and TRBJ1-1; D might be TRBD1 (6 bases). The V end lost 4 bases, the J end lost 1 base, and 17 bases lay between the germline ends. Germline CDR1 reads SGHNT; CDR2 reads YYREEE (reference sequence). There are 16 residues in the CDR3. The CDR3 spells CASSQGTSTPNTEAFF. CDR3 sequence (DNA): TGTGCCAGCAGCCAGGGGACGTCTACCCCGAACACTGAAGCTTTCTTT.

The CDR3 loop reads CASSKDRQETQYF. In DNA, the CDR3 is TGTGCCAGCAGCAAGGACAGGCAAGAGACCCAGTACTTC. V usage is TRBV7-8 and J usage is TRBJ2-5, with 7 bases aligning to TRBD1. The CDR3 runs to 13 residues. Germline trimming cut 5 bases from V and 2 bases from J; bases unmatched to any gene: 2. Germline V gene data show CDR1 as SGHVS and CDR2 as FQNEAQ.

V is TRBV4-3 and J is TRBJ2-2, with D unclear. Trimming cost V 6 bases and J 4 bases, with 9 bases left between them. This CDR3 has 13 residues. Germline assignment: CDR1 LGHNA and CDR2 YSLEER. The CDR3 sequence is CASSFLVTGELFF. DNA for the CDR3: TGCGCCAGCAGTTTCTTAGTCACCGGGGAGCTGTTTTTT.

This chain links TRBV13 with TRBJ1-1; tentative D call: TRBD1 (5 bases). CDR1 and CDR2 from the germline V gene are PRHDT and FYEKMQ (reference sequence). V was trimmed by 4 bases and J by 4 bases, leaving 16 bases between them. The CDR3 is 15 amino acids. CDR3 protein: CASSSRPGGPTEAFF. DNA for the CDR3: TGTGCCAGCAGCTCCCGGCCCGGGGGACCCACTGAAGCTTTCTTT.

The chain carries TRBV27 and TRBJ1-2; no reliable D call. Germline V gene sequence: CDR1 MNHEY, CDR2 SMNVEV (reference sequence). This CDR3 spans 14 amino acids. The V gene lost 8 bases and the J gene lost 3 bases, with 16 bases spanning the gap. The DNA of the CDR3 is TGTGCCAGCCGGATGGCCCAGGCCCACTATGGCTACACCTTC. Amino acids: CASRMAQAHYGYTF.